This T cell receptor (beta chain) was recovered during a study of blood T cell repertoires in COVID-19. Across the whole study: Sites across the United States, Italy and Spain contributed samples from acute and convalescent COVID-19.

In the authors' methods: From reference gene primer amplification, estimates of nucleated cell counts were derived. Generated by immunoSEQ multiplex PCR, the TCRdb table keeps only in-frame clones and is missing some. V and J calls and clone size are those listed in that table; D and trimming were worked out from the DNA. The sample contains a few hundred thousand clones, approximately 83% of which appear only once. Clinical history reported by participants formed the basis on which cohorts were assigned. Donors in Cohort 3 who had recovered were those with two negative PCRs, healthcare professional clearance, or resolution of their symptoms. This clone has a count of ten or more. From germline, CDR1 is GTSNPN and CDR2 SVGIG (reference sequence). The CDR3 length is 14 residues. V lost 0 bases and J lost 0, with 9 bases in between.

The TCR sequence derives from a man younger than 40 who had recovered from COVID-19. J is TRBJ2-7 and V is TRBV30, with D unclear. The specimen was PBMCs or T cells enriched from blood (not recorded which). The CDR3 DNA is TGTGCCTGGAGTGTACACAGTTCCTCCTACGAGCAGTACTTC. Amino acid sequence: CAWSVHSSSYEQYF.